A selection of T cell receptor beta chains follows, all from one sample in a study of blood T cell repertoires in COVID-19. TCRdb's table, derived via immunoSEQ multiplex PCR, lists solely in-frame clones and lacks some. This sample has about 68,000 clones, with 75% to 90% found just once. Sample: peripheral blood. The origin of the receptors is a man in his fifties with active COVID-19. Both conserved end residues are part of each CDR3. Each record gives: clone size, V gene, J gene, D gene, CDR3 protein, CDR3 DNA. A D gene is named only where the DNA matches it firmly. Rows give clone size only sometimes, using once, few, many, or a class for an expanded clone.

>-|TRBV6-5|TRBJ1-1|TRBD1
CASTGQGAGYTEAFF
TGTGCCAGCACGGGACAGGGGGCCGGCTACACTGAAGCTTTCTTT
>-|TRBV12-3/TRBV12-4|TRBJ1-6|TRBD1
CAVGQVNSPLHF
TGTGCCGTGGGACAGGTCAATTCACCCCTCCACTTT
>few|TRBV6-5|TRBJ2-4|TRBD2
CASSYGAGRVQNIQYF
TGTGCCAGCAGTTACGGGGCGGGGAGGGTCCAAAACATTCAGTACTTC
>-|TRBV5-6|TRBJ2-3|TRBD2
CASSIGTSGADTQYF
TGTGCCAGCAGCATAGGGACTAGCGGGGCCGATACGCAGTATTTT
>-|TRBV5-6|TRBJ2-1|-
CASSIKGRGSTNNEQFF
TGTGCCAGCAGCATAAAGGGGCGGGGTTCCACAAACAATGAGCAGTTCTTC
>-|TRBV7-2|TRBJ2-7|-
CASSLGRGPYEQYF
TGTGCCAGCAGCTTGGGCAGGGGCCCCTACGAGCAGTACTTC
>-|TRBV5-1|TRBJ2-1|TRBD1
CASSSRTGRDEQFF
TGCGCCAGCAGCTCCCGGACAGGGCGGGATGAGCAGTTCTTC
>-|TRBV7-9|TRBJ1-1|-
CASSLLQNTEAFF
TGTGCCAGCAGCTTGTTACAGAACACTGAAGCTTTCTTT
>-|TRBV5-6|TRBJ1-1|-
CASSLKGLNTEAFF
TGTGCCAGCAGCTTGAAGGGGCTGAACACTGAAGCTTTCTTT
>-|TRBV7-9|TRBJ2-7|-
CASSSELPGPFYEQYF
TGTGCCAGCAGCTCCGAATTGCCTGGCCCCTTTTACGAGCAGTACTTC
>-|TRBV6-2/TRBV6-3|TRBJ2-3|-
CASSYGVADADTQYF
TGTGCCAGCAGTTACGGGGTAGCGGACGCAGATACGCAGTATTTT
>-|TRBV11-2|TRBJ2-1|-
CASSPGPTEYNEQFF
TGTGCCAGCAGTCCTGGGCCCACTGAGTACAATGAGCAGTTCTTC
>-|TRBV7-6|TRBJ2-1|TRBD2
CASSPMGTSGSYNEQFF
TGTGCCAGCAGCCCGATGGGGACTAGCGGGAGCTACAATGAGCAGTTCTTC
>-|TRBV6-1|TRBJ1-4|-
CASSEAGDEKLFF
TGTGCCAGCAGTGAGGCGGGGGATGAAAAACTGTTTTTT
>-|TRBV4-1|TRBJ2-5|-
CASSETGTKETQYF
TGCGCCAGCAGCGAAACCGGGACAAAAGAGACCCAGTACTTC
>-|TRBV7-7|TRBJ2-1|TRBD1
CASSLDRGNEQFF
TGTGCCAGCAGCCTAGACAGGGGCAATGAGCAGTTCTTC
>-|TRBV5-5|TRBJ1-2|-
CASSLGGQNYGYTF
TGTGCCAGCAGCTTAGGCGGGCAGAACTATGGCTACACCTTC
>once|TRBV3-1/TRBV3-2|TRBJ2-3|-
CASSLLGSTDTQYF
TGTGCCAGCAGCCTCCTCGGTAGCACAGATACGCAGTATTTT
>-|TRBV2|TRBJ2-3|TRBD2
CASSASPGLAGGFTDTQYF
TGTGCCAGCAGTGCATCGCCGGGACTAGCGGGGGGTTTCACAGATACGCAGTATTTT
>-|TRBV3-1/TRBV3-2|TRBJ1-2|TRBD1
CASSPGQDPTNYGYTF
TGTGCCAGCAGTCCTGGACAGGACCCCACTAACTATGGCTACACCTTC
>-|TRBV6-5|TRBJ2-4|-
CASSYGPGQNIQYF
TGTGCCAGCAGTTACGGGCCAGGGCAAAACATTCAGTACTTC
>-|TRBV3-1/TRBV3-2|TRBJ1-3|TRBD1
CASSADRANGNTIYF
TGTGCCAGCAGCGCCGACAGGGCAAATGGAAACACCATATATTTT
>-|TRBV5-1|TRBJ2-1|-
CASSTPGQGKTRHNEQFF
TGCGCCAGCAGCACGCCGGGACAAGGCAAAACAAGGCACAATGAGCAGTTCTTC
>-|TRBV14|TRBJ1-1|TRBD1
CASSQSTGTGVFF
TGTGCCAGCAGCCAAAGTACCGGGACAGGGGTTTTCTTT
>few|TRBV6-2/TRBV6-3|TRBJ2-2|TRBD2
CASSSSSGGFPGELFF
TGTGCCAGCAGTTCAAGTAGCGGGGGGTTCCCCGGGGAGCTGTTTTTT
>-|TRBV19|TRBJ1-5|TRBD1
CASSTEGVRDRDQSSNQPQHF
TGTGCCAGTAGTACAGAGGGGGTGCGGGACAGGGACCAATCTAGCAATCAGCCCCAGCATTTT
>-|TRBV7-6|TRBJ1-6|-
CASSLVVQGNGVNSPLHF
TGTGCCAGCAGCTTAGTTGTGCAGGGCAACGGTGTAAATTCACCCCTCCACTTT
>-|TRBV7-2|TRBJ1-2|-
CASTGRSGGYTF
TGTGCCAGCACAGGTCGAAGTGGAGGCTACACCTTC
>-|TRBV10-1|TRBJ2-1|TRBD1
CASSGQPGQGTHEQFF
TGCGCCAGCAGCGGTCAACCGGGACAGGGTACCCATGAGCAGTTCTTC
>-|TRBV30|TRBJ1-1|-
CAWSGGVAFF
TGTGCCTGGAGTGGGGGGGTAGCTTTCTTT
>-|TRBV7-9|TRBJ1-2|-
CASSLAPRGGYTF
TGTGCCAGCAGCTTAGCCCCACGGGGGGGCTACACCTTC
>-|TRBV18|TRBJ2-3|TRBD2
CASSSTSGGTDTQYF
TGTGCCAGCTCGTCGACTAGCGGAGGCACAGATACGCAGTATTTT
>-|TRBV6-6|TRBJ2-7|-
CASSSGSYEQYF
TGTGCCAGCAGTTCTGGCAGCTACGAGCAGTACTTC
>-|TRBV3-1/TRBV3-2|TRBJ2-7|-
CASSQVYRARYEQYF
TGTGCCAGCAGCCAAGTATACAGGGCTAGATACGAGCAGTACTTC
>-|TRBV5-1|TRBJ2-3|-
CASSLESGVDTQYF
TGCGCCAGCAGCTTGGAGTCAGGGGTAGATACGCAGTATTTT
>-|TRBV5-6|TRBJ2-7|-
CASSLESNAYEQYF
TGTGCCAGCAGCTTGGAGAGCAATGCCTACGAGCAGTACTTC
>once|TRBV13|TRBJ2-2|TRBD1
CASSRIGTGEAGELFF
TGTGCCAGCAGCCGGATCGGGACAGGGGAGGCCGGGGAGCTGTTTTTT
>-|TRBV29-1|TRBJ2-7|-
CSGFRANEQYF
TGCAGCGGATTCAGGGCTAACGAGCAGTACTTC
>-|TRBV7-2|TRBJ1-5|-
CASTPHSRQPQHF
TGTGCCAGCACCCCCCACAGCAGACAGCCCCAGCATTTT
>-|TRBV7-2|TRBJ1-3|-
CASSFQGHSGNTIYF
TGTGCCAGCAGCTTTCAGGGCCACTCTGGAAACACCATATATTTT
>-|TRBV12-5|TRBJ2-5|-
CASGLRVQETQYF
TGTGCTAGTGGCCTCAGGGTCCAAGAGACCCAGTACTTC
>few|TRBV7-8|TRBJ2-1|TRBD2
CASSLRSGLVNEQFF
TGTGCCAGCAGCTTAAGGTCGGGACTAGTCAATGAGCAGTTCTTC
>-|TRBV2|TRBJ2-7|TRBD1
CASSAGTGEYEQYF
TGTGCCAGCAGCGCCGGGACAGGGGAATACGAGCAGTACTTC
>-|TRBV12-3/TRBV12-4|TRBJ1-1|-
CASSTQDRGAFF
TGTGCCAGCAGTACTCAAGACCGGGGAGCTTTCTTT
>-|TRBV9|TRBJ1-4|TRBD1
CASSGTGNEKLFF
TGTGCCAGCTCAGGGACAGGGAACGAAAAACTGTTTTTT
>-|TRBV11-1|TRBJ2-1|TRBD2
CASSLMRGGLAEQFF
TGTGCCAGCAGCCTCATGCGGGGGGGCCTAGCTGAGCAGTTCTTC